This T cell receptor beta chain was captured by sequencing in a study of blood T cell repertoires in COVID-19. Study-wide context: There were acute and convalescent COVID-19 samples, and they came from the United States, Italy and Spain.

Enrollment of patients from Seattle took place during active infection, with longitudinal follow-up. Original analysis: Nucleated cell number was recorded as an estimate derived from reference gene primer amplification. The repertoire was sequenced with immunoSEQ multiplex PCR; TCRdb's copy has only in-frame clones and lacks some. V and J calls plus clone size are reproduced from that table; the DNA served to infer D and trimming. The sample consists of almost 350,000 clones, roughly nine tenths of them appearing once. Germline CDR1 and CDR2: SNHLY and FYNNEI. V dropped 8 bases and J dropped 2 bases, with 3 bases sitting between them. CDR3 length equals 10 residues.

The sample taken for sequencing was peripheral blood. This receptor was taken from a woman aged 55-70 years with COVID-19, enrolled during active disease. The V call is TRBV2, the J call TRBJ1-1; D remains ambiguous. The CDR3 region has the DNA TGTGCCAGCCTAAACACTGAAGCTTTCTTT. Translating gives CASLNTEAFF.